The clone carrying this T cell receptor beta chain has ten or more counts. Its antigen remains unidentified. TCRbeta library construction was performed incorporating unique molecular identifiers. Via MiXCR, TCRdb re-called the PCR reads, giving one row per CDR3 protein. In the table there are approximately 490,000 distinct CDR3 sequences, over 9.5% of which are singletons. This CDR3 has 16 residues. The V gene end was trimmed by 4 bases and the J gene end by 4 bases; junction bases not matched to a gene: 11. From germline, CDR1 is SGHVS and CDR2 FNYEAQ. This specimen belongs to a study of T-cell reconstitution after alpha-beta-depleted transplantation in children. Study outcomes and limitations: Some patients' high day-60 TCRbeta diversity was traced to surviving recipient T cells and thymic progenitors. Alpha-beta T cells about two months after transplant reportedly derived from several hundred expanded graft clones. From newly produced T cells came most of the T-cell counts and diversity one year after transplant.

The J gene is TRBJ2-3, the V gene TRBV7-6, with TRBD2 matching over 7 bases. The sample consisted of PBMCs, taken before TCRalphabeta/CD19-depleted stem cell transplant. The clonotype was recovered from a child aged 2 to 15 with inherited bone marrow failure, due to receive a stem cell transplant. Here the CDR3 reads CASSSRREKPADTQYF. The DNA for the CDR3 is TGTGCCAGCAGCTCCAGGCGGGAGAAACCCGCAGATACGCAGTATTTT.